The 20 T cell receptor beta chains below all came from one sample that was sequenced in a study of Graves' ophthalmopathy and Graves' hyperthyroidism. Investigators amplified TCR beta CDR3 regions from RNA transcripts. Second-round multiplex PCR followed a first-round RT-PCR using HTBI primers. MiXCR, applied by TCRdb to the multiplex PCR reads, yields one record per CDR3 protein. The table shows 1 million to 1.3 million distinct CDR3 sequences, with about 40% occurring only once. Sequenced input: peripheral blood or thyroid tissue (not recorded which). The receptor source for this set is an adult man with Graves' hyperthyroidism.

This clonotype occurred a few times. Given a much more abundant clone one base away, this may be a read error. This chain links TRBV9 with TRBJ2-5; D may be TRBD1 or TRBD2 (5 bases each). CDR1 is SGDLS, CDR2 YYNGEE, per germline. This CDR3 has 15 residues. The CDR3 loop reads CASSLGTADQGTQYF. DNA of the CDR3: TGTGCCAGCAGCCTTGGGACCGCCGACCAAGGGACCCAGTACTTC.

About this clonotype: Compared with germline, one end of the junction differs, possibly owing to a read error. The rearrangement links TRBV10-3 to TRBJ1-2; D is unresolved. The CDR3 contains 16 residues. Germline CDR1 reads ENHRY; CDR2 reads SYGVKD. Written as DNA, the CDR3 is TGTGCCAGCAGTTACTCGAGAGCAGCCGCTAACTATGGCTACACCTTC. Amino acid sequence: CASSYSRAAANYGYTF.

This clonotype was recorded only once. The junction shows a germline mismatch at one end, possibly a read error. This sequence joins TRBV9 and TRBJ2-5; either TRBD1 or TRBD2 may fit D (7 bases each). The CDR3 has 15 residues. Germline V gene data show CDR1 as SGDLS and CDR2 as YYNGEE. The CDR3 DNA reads TGTGCCAGCAGCTTCGAAGGGGGCGGGAGAGAGATCCAGTACTTC. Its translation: CASSFEGGGREIQYF. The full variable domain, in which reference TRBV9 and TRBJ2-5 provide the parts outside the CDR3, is DSGVTQTPKHLITATGQRVTLRCSPRSGDLSVYWYQQSLDQGLQFLIQYYNGEERAKGNILERFSAQQFPDLHSELNLSSLELGDSALYFCASSFEGGGREIQYFGPGTRLLVL.

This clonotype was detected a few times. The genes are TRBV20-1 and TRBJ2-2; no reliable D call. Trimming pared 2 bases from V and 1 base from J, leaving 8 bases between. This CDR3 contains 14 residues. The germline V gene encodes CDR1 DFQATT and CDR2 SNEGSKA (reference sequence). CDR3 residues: CSARHTRNTGELFF. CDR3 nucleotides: TGCAGTGCTAGACACACAAGGAACACCGGGGAGCTGTTTTTT.

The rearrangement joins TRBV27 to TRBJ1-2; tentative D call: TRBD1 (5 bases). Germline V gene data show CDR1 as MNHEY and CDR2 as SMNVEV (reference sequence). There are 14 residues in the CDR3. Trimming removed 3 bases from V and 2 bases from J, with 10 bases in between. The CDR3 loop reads CASSFFGGNYGYTF. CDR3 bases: TGTGCCAGCAGTTTTTTTGGGGGAAACTATGGCTACACCTTC.

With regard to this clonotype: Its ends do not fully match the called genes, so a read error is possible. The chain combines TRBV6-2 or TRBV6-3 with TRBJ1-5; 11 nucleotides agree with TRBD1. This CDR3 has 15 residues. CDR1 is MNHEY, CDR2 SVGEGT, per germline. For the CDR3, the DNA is TGTGCCAGCAGTTCCAGGACAGGGGGCAATCAGTCCCAGCATTTT. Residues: CASSSRTGGNQSQHF.

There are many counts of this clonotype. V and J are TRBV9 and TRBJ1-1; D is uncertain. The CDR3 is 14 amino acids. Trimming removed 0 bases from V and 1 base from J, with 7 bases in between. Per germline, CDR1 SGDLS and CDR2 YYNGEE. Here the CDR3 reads CASSVGEGNTEAFF. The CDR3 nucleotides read TGTGCCAGCAGCGTAGGGGAAGGGAACACTGAAGCTTTCTTT.

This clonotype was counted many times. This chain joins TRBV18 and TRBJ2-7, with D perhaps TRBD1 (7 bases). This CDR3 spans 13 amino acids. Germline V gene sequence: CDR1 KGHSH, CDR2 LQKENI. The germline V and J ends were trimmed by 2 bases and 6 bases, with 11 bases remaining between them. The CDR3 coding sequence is TGTGCCAGCTCACCAGGGCAGGGGGGCGAGCAGTACTTC. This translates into CASSPGQGGEQYF.

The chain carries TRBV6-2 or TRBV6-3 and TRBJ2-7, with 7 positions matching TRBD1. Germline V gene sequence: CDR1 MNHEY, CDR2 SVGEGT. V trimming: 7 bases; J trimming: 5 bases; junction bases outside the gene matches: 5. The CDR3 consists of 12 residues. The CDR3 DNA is TGTGCCAGCACCGACAGGGACCACGAGCAGTACTTC. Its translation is CASTDRDHEQYF.

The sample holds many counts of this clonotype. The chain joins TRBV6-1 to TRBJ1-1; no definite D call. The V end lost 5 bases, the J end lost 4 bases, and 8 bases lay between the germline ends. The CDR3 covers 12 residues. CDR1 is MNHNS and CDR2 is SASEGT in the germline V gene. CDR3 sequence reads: CASSWTRTEAFF. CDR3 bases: TGTGCCAGCAGTTGGACGCGCACTGAAGCTTTCTTT.

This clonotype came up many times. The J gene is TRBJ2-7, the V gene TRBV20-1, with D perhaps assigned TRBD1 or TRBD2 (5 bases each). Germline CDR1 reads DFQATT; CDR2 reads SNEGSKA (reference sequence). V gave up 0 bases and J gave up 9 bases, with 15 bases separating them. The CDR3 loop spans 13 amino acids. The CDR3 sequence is CSARDSSGTWQYF. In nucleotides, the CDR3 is TGCAGTGCTAGAGATTCATCGGGGACGTGGCAGTACTTC.

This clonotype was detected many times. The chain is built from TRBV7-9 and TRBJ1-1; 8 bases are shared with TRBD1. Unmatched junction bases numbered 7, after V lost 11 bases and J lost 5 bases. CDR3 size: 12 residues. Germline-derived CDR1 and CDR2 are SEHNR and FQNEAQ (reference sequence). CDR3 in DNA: TGTGCCGTAGGACAGGGCGCTACTGAAGCTTTCTTT. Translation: CAVGQGATEAFF.

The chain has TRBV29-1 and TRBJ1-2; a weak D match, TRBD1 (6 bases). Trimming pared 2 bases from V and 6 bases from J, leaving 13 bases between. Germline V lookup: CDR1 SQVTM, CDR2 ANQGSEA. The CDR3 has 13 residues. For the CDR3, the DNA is TGCAGCGTTGAAAGTCCAGGGGACGATGGCTACACCTTC. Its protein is CSVESPGDDGYTF.

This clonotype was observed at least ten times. CDR3 nucleotide sequence: TGTGCCATCAGTGATCTCCCAGGGGGCAACTATGGCTACACCTTC. It codes for CAISDLPGGNYGYTF. This rearrangement joins TRBV10-3 to TRBJ1-2, with TRBD1 matching 8 bases. CDR3 length: 15 residues. The ends lost 3 bases at V and 2 bases at J; junction bases unmatched: 5. Germline V lookup: CDR1 ENHRY, CDR2 SYGVKD.

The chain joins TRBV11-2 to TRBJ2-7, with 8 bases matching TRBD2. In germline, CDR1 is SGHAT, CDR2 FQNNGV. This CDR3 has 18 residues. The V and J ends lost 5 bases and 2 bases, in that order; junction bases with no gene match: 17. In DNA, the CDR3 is TGTGCCAGCAGCCTAGGAAAACACACCGGGACTAGAACCTACGAGCAGTACTTC. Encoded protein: CASSLGKHTGTRTYEQYF.

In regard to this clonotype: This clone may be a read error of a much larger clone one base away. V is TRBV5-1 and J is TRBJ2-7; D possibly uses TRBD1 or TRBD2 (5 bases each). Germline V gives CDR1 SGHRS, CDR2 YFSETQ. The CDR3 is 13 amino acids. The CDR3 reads CASSLVGAGEHYF. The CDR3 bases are TGCGCCAGCAGCTTGGTAGGGGCGGGCGAGCATTACTTC.

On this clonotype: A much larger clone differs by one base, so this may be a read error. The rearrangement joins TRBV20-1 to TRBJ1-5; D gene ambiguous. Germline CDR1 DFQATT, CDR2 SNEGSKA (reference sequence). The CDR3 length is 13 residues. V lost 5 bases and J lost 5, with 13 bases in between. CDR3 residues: CSAGVQVDQPQHF. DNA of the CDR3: TGCAGTGCTGGCGTGCAGGTTGATCAGCCCCAGCATTTT.

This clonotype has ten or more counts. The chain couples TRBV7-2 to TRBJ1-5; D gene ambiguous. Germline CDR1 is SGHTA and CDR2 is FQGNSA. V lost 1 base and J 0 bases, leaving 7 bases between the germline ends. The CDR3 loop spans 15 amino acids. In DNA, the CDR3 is TGTGCCAGCAGCTTAGAGCCGTATAGCAATCAGCCCCAGCATTTT. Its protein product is CASSLEPYSNQPQHF.

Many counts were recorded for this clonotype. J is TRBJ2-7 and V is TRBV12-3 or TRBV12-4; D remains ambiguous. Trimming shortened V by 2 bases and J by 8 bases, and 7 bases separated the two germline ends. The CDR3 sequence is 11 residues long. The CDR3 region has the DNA TGTGCCAGCAGTTTAAAGGGCCAGCAGTACTTC. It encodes CASSLKGQQYF.

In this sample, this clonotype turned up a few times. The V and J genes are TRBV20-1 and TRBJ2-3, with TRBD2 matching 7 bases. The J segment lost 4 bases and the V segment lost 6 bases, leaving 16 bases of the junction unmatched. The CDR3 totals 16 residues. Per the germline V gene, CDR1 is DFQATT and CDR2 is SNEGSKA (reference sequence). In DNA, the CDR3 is TGCAGTGCCCCCCCTAATAACGGGAGGTTGGCAGATACGCAGTATTTT. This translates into CSAPPNNGRLADTQYF.